Listed here is a single T cell receptor (beta chain). TCRdb's table, derived via immunoSEQ multiplex PCR, lists solely in-frame clones and lacks some. The repertoire includes approximately 400,000 clones, roughly 94% of them detected once, and approximately 0.018% sits in the top ten. These data come from a study of shared T cell receptors in the human thymus. This TCR came from a human donor. Sequencing input: thymocytes.

The CDR3 protein is CASSRAHEQFF. The CDR3 DNA sequence: TGCGCCAGCAGCCGTGCACATGAGCAGTTCTTC. The chain recombines TRBV5-1 with TRBJ2-1; D remains unclear. The germline gives CDR1 SGHRS, CDR2 YFSETQ. Trimming took 4 bases from V and 8 from J, leaving 7 bases between them. The CDR3 runs 11 residues. Using reference TRBV5-1 and TRBJ2-1 for the parts outside the CDR3, the full variable domain is KAGVTQTPRYLIKTRGQQVTLSCSPISGHRSVSWYQQTPGQGLQFLFEYFSETQRNKGNFPGRFSGRQFSNSRSEMNVSTLELGDSALYLCASSRAHEQFFGPGTRLTVL.